The following is a T cell receptor (beta chain) sequence with its context. This entry belongs to a study of T-cell reconstitution after alpha-beta-depleted transplantation in children. Unique molecular identifiers featured in how the TCRbeta library was prepared. TCRdb reprocessed the PCR reads via MiXCR and lists one record per CDR3 protein. The sample shows a few hundred thousand distinct CDR3 sequences, approximately 16% of them seen only once. Source: PBMCs from the stem cell graft donor, taken from the stem cell graft. This TCR was recovered from a human donor who donated a stem cell graft to a child with acute lymphoblastic leukemia.

The CDR3 loop is CSARDPGGSSYNEQFF. CDR3 nucleotides: TGCAGTGCTAGAGATCCCGGGGGGAGCTCCTACAATGAGCAGTTCTTC. The chain combines TRBV20-1 with TRBJ2-1, with TRBD2 matching 7 bases. The CDR3 extends over 16 amino acids. Germline CDR1 is DFQATT and CDR2 is SNEGSKA (reference sequence). The V segment lost 0 bases and the J segment 0 bases; nucleotides outside the gene matches: 5.